Each of the 10 T cell receptor beta chains below was sequenced from the same sample in a study of blood T cell repertoires in COVID-19. TCRdb's copy holds only in-frame clones and misses some; the assay was immunoSEQ multiplex PCR. The sample gives some 110,000 clones, about nine tenths of which show up once; approximately 8% is in the top ten. Material for sequencing was peripheral blood. These receptors all come from a man in his 70s who had recovered from COVID-19.

The V and J genes are TRBV18 and TRBJ1-6; D not resolved. Deletions cut 0 bases from V and 5 bases from J, with 14 bases between. This CDR3 has 17 amino acids. Germline CDR1 KGHSH, CDR2 LQKENI. CDR3 coding DNA: TGTGCCAGCTCACCACCTGTGACTCAAAGCCATAATTCACCCCTCCACTTT. Amino acid sequence: CASSPPVTQSHNSPLHF.

The V gene is TRBV2, the J gene TRBJ1-3, with D hard to call. CDR1 and CDR2 (germline): SNHLY, FYNNEI. The CDR3 length is 15 residues. V was pared by 5 bases and J by 0 bases, with 11 bases between. CDR3 amino acids: CASSQTLSSGNTIYF. CDR3 in DNA: TGTGCCAGCAGTCAGACATTGAGCTCTGGAAACACCATATATTTT.

The chain joins TRBV28 to TRBJ2-7, with a tentative D call TRBD1 (6 bases). The CDR3 covers 16 residues. V shed 3 bases and J shed 0 bases, with 15 bases lying between them. The germline V gene encodes CDR1 MDHEN and CDR2 SYDVKM. The CDR3 loop is CASSFVWQGHSYEQYF. The CDR3 DNA is TGTGCCAGCAGTTTTGTGTGGCAGGGGCACTCCTACGAGCAGTACTTC.

The gene calls are TRBV20-1 and TRBJ2-3; 7 positions agree with TRBD2. V shed 4 bases, J shed 2 bases, and the junction held 9 bases outside the gene matches. The V gene's germline CDR1 is DFQATT and CDR2 SNEGSKA (reference sequence). The CDR3 contains 15 residues. The DNA of the CDR3 is TGCAGTGCTACTGAGCGGGGTTTTATCACAGATACGCAGTATTTT. Amino acid sequence: CSATERGFITDTQYF.

The J gene is TRBJ1-5, the V gene TRBV6-2 or TRBV6-3, with D unresolved. Germline assignment: CDR1 MNHEY and CDR2 SVGEGT. CDR3 length equals 13 residues. The V end was cut by 0 bases, the J end by 7 bases, with 7 bases between. This chain's CDR3 is CASSYSSRQPQHF. The DNA for the CDR3 is TGTGCCAGCAGTTACTCTAGTCGCCAGCCCCAGCATTTT.

In this sample, this clone turned up once. The gene calls are TRBV7-8 and TRBJ1-4; a possible D gene is TRBD1 (6 bases). The CDR3 totals 17 residues. CDR1 is SGHVS and CDR2 is FQNEAQ in the germline V gene. V dropped 5 bases and J dropped 0 bases, with 16 bases sitting between them. The CDR3: CASSAGQTSATNEKLFF. In DNA form, the CDR3 reads TGTGCCAGCAGCGCCGGACAGACTTCTGCAACTAATGAAAAACTGTTTTTT.

The chain is built from TRBV18 and TRBJ2-1; unclear D gene. This CDR3 is 15 amino acids long. The V and J ends lost 0 bases and 1 base respectively, with 7 bases between them. Per the germline V gene, CDR1 is KGHSH and CDR2 is LQKENI. The CDR3 DNA follows: TGTGCCAGCTCACCACCCGGGTCATCCTACAATGAGCAGTTCTTC. Amino acid sequence: CASSPPGSSYNEQFF.

The chain is built from TRBV9 and TRBJ2-2; 7 nucleotides align to TRBD1. The V and J ends lost 4 bases and 7 bases, in that order; junction bases with no gene match: 10. The CDR3 sequence is 15 residues long. Germline values: CDR1 SGDLS, CDR2 YYNGEE. The CDR3 nucleotides read TGTGCCAGCAGCCTCCCCAGGGCAGGGGGCGGGGAGCTGTTTTTT. It translates to CASSLPRAGGGELFF.

The gene calls are TRBV7-8 and TRBJ2-3, with 10 bases fitting TRBD2. The junction had 6 bases not matched to a gene; V was cut back by 1 base and J by 5 bases. Germline CDR1 reads SGHVS; CDR2 reads FQNEAQ. The CDR3 sequence is 16 residues long. CDR3 nucleotides: TGTGCCAGCAGCTTAGAAACTAGCGGGATAGGAGATACGCAGTATTTT. Its translation: CASSLETSGIGDTQYF.

The CDR3: CASSLDGEEEKLFF. CDR3 in DNA: TGTGCCAGCAGCCTCGACGGGGAGGAGGAAAAACTGTTTTTT. This chain links TRBV3-1 (or the pseudogene TRBV3-2) with TRBJ1-4; the D is unclear. Per the germline V gene, CDR1 is LGHDT and CDR2 is YNNKEL (reference sequence). CDR3 length: 14 amino acids. The V and J ends lost 4 bases and 8 bases respectively, with 14 bases between them.